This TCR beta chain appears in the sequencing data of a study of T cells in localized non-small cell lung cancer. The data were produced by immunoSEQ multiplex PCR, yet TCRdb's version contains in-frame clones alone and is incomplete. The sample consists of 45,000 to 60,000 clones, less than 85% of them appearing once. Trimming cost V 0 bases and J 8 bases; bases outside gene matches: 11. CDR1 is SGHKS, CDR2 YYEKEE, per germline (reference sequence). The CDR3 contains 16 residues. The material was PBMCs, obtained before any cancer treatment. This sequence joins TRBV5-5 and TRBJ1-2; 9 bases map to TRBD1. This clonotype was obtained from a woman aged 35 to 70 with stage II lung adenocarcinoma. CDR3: CASSLASTRQGDGYTF. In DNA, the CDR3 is TGTGCCAGCAGCTTGGCCTCGACTCGACAGGGGGACGGCTACACCTTC. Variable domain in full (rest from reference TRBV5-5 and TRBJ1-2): DAGVTQSPTHLIKTRGQQVTLRCSPISGHKSVSWYQQVLGQGPQFIFQYYEKEERGRGNFPDRFSARQFPNYSSELNVNALLLGDSALYLCASSLASTRQGDGYTFGSGTRLTVV.